Listed below are T cell receptor beta chains from one sample, sequenced in a study of blood T cell repertoires in COVID-19. TCRdb keeps only in-frame clones here, not all; method: immunoSEQ multiplex PCR. The sample carries some 60,000 clones, about 83% recorded once. Sequenced sample: peripheral blood. The origin of the receptors is a woman aged 80 or older with acute or convalescent COVID-19. Both conserved end residues are part of each CDR3. The D gene is left open where the match is weak. Not every row has a clone size; where given, it reads once, few, many or a size class.

j_call,clone_size,d_call,v_call,cdr3_nt,cdr3_aa
TRBJ2-1,-,-,TRBV28,TGTGCCAGCAGTTTCCCCACTCCGGGAGTCTATGAGCAGTTCTTC,CASSFPTPGVYEQFF
TRBJ2-2,once,-,TRBV7-9,TGTGCCAGCAGCTTAGGCGGAGGGGGCGCAGGAAACACCGGGGAGCTGTTTTTT,CASSLGGGGAGNTGELFF
TRBJ1-6,-,-,TRBV3-1/TRBV3-2,TGTGCCAGCAGCCCACTTCGGGGGGCTGAATCACCCCTCCACTTT,CASSPLRGAESPLHF
TRBJ1-5,-,TRBD1,TRBV28,TGTGCCAGCACCTATGGACAGGGGGCTCAGCCCCAGCATTTT,CASTYGQGAQPQHF
TRBJ2-2,-,TRBD1,TRBV19,TGTGCCAGTAAGGGGGTATCGACAGGGACGGACACCGGGGAGCTGTTTTTT,CASKGVSTGTDTGELFF
TRBJ2-1,-,TRBD1,TRBV3-1/TRBV3-2,TGTGCCAGCAGTCTTAGGGGGACAGGGGTAAATGAGCAGTTCTTC,CASSLRGTGVNEQFF
TRBJ1-2,-,-,TRBV19,TGTGCCAGTCGAGTAGCTAACTATGGCTACACCTTC,CASRVANYGYTF
TRBJ1-6,-,TRBD1,TRBV6-5,TGTGCCAGCCTTTTTTCCGGGACAGGAGATTCACCCCTCCACTTT,CASLFSGTGDSPLHF
TRBJ1-1,-,TRBD1,TRBV19,TGTGCCAGTAGTCCGGGACAGGGGGCCCTAGGGAACACTGAAGCTTTCTTT,CASSPGQGALGNTEAFF
TRBJ1-1,-,TRBD1,TRBV6-1,TGTGCCAGCAGTGAGAGACAGGGGACCGAAGCTTTCTTT,CASSERQGTEAFF
TRBJ2-7,-,TRBD2,TRBV6-4,TGTGCCAGCAGTGACTCGTTAGCGGGAGGTCCCTACGAGCAGTACTTC,CASSDSLAGGPYEQYF
TRBJ1-6,-,-,TRBV27,TGTGCCAGCAGGGAGTTCGTGAATTCACCCCTCCACTTT,CASREFVNSPLHF
TRBJ2-1,-,TRBD2,TRBV5-6,TGTGCCAGCAGCCCAGGACTAGCGGTGCCAAATGAGCAGTTCTTC,CASSPGLAVPNEQFF
TRBJ2-7,-,TRBD1,TRBV6-5,TGTGCCAGCACCTCCCAAGGGACAGGGAGCTACGAGCAGTACTTC,CASTSQGTGSYEQYF
TRBJ2-5,-,TRBD2,TRBV30,TGTGCCTGGAGTGGGACTAGCGGGAGGGCCGGGGAAGAGACCCAGTACTTC,CAWSGTSGRAGEETQYF
TRBJ2-7,-,-,TRBV19,TGTGCCAGTAGTATCCGGGTTGGGCGCAGGGGTTCCTACGAGCAGTACTTC,CASSIRVGRRGSYEQYF
TRBJ2-1,-,TRBD2,TRBV3-1/TRBV3-2,TGTGCCAGCAGCCATCATGTAGCGGGAGGGGACAATGAGCAGTTCTTC,CASSHHVAGGDNEQFF
TRBJ2-5,-,-,TRBV11-2,TGTGCCAGCAGCACCCGAACAGGGTCCCAAGAGACCCAGTACTTC,CASSTRTGSQETQYF
TRBJ2-1,-,-,TRBV5-6,TGTGCCAGCAGCTTGGCCCTCAATGAGCAGTTCTTC,CASSLALNEQFF
TRBJ1-2,-,-,TRBV30,TGTGCCTGGAGGAGCGGCCGTGACTATGGCTACACCTTC,CAWRSGRDYGYTF
TRBJ2-7,-,TRBD2,TRBV5-1,TGCGCCAGCCGACTAGCGGGATCAAGATCCTACGAGCAGTACTTC,CASRLAGSRSYEQYF
TRBJ2-3,-,TRBD1,TRBV27,TGTGCCAGCAGCTCACGGGACAGCCCCACAGATACGCAGTATTTT,CASSSRDSPTDTQYF
TRBJ2-3,few,TRBD2,TRBV5-1,TGCGCCAGCACCGGGACTAGCGGGGCAACCTACACAGATACGCAGTATTTT,CASTGTSGATYTDTQYF
TRBJ2-1,-,TRBD2,TRBV3-1/TRBV3-2,TGTGCCAGCAGCCAAGGGAGGGCTAGCGGGAATCATGAGCAGTTCTTC,CASSQGRASGNHEQFF
TRBJ2-7,-,-,TRBV5-4,TGTGCCAGCAGTCGAACAGGGATCACCTACGAGCAGTACTTC,CASSRTGITYEQYF
TRBJ2-5,-,TRBD2,TRBV6-5,TGTGCCAGCAGACTAGGGACTAGCGGGCAAGAGACCCAGTACTTC,CASRLGTSGQETQYF
TRBJ2-7,-,-,TRBV7-2,TGTGCCAGCAGCCCAGGGGACACATCCTACGAGCAGTACTTC,CASSPGDTSYEQYF